This T cell receptor (beta chain) was found in a study of identical twins. In TCRdb, the 5' RACE reads were re-called with MiXCR into one record per CDR3 protein. The sample shows approximately 470,000 distinct CDR3 sequences, 14% of them seen only once. Germline assignment: CDR1 DFQATT and CDR2 SNEGSKA (reference sequence). Trimming removed 1 base at V and 8 bases at J, with 18 bases between. This CDR3 has 15 residues. This clonotype has ten or more counts. The same sample was also used in a study of yellow fever vaccine responses in identical twins.

The chain employs TRBV20-1 and TRBJ2-1, with no clear D. This receptor was taken from a young woman in good health. The specimen sequenced was CD4+ T cells sorted from blood. In DNA form, the CDR3 reads TGCAGTGCTAGAGCTGGCCGATTAAATCTGGATGAGCAGTTCTTC. It encodes CSARAGRLNLDEQFF.